This T cell receptor beta chain was recovered during a study of cytomegalovirus exposure and HLA in healthy donors. Study as a whole: Earlier, 150 million to 200 million T cells were analyzed, and 90 million to 140 million unique TCR beta sequences were found among them. Assignment to the Caucasian-associated ancestry cluster applied to approximately 80% of the approximately 400 genotyped donors. Regarding the study as a whole: Most of the TCR beta V segments (in an earlier analysis) were productive either about 90% or about 30% of the time.

This clone was counted a single time. Its antigen is still unknown. The CDR3 is 16 amino acids. Per germline, CDR1 SGHVS and CDR2 FQNEAQ. V was cut by 1 base and J by 5 bases, with 18 bases left in between. PCR amplification relied on 60 Vbeta primers (plus 13 Jbeta primers). Generated by immunoSEQ multiplex PCR, the TCRdb table keeps only in-frame clones and is missing some. The sample carries approximately 100,000 clones, roughly 78% recorded once. The clonotype comes from a woman aged 40 to 49 in good health and CMV-seronegative. The sample was PBMCs. This chain uses TRBV7-8 with TRBJ2-7; D possibly corresponds to TRBD1 (6 bases). CDR3 in DNA: TGTGCCAGCAGCTTAGTACAGGGCCGAGGTGTCGACGAGCAGTACTTC. The encoded protein is CASSLVQGRGVDEQYF.